Below, 9 T cell receptor beta chains from the same sample are listed, as sequenced in a study of cytomegalovirus exposure and HLA in healthy donors. Primers: 60 Vbeta forward and 13 Jbeta reverse. Sequencing was performed with immunoSEQ multiplex PCR; in TCRdb, only in-frame clones are kept and a portion is missing. The data hold 120,000 or so clones, with under 90% observed a single time. Input material: PBMCs. Receptors were obtained from a woman in her 40s in good health and CMV-seropositive.

Concerning this clone: One junction end disagrees with the germline gene, perhaps due to a read error. The chain is built from TRBV7-7 and TRBJ2-1; 9 bases fit TRBD2. The germline CDR1 and CDR2 sequences are SSHAT and FNYEAQ (reference sequence). The CDR3 contains 14 residues. The CDR3 bases are TGTGCTAGCAGCTCGCTAGCGGGAAACAATGAGCAGTTCTTC. This codes for CASSSLAGNNEQFF.

This chain links TRBV11-2 with TRBJ2-7; tentative D call: TRBD1 (6 bases). The germline CDR1 and CDR2 sequences are SGHAT and FQNNGV. V was cut by 1 base and J by 4 bases, with 8 bases left in between. This CDR3 comprises 13 residues. In DNA, the CDR3 is TGTGCCAGCAGCTTAGGGGGACATTACGAGCAGTACTTC. Protein: CASSLGGHYEQYF.

The V gene is TRBV5-1, the J gene TRBJ2-5, with 8 bases aligning to TRBD2. The V gene end was trimmed by 8 bases and the J gene end by 3 bases; junction bases not matched to a gene: 15. The CDR3 is made up of 16 amino acids. Germline assignment: CDR1 SGHRS and CDR2 YFSETQ. The CDR3 is CASQLSGGPQEETQYF. The CDR3 nucleotides read TGCGCCAGTCAACTATCGGGGGGGCCGCAAGAAGAGACCCAGTACTTC.

The CDR3, as DNA: TGTGCCAGTAGTAGGCAGATTTACACTGAAGCTTTCTTT. Translating gives CASSRQIYTEAFF. V gene TRBV19 combines with J gene TRBJ1-1; D gene ambiguous. This CDR3 is built from 13 residues. Deletions cut 4 bases from V and 3 bases from J, with 9 bases between. Germline loops: CDR1 LNHDA, CDR2 SQIVND (reference sequence).

V and J are TRBV7-2 and TRBJ2-1; tentative D call: TRBD1 (6 bases). V was trimmed by 5 bases and J by 6 bases, leaving 23 bases between them. The CDR3 runs 17 residues. Germline assignment: CDR1 SGHTA and CDR2 FQGNSA. CDR3 nucleotides: TGTGCCAGCAGCCTCATGGCTAGGGGGTATGATACCAATGAGCAGTTCTTC. Amino acid sequence: CASSLMARGYDTNEQFF.

The table lists this clone with a count of one. The chain links TRBV10-2 to TRBJ2-7, with 8 bases matching TRBD2. This CDR3 contains 14 residues. CDR1 and CDR2 from the germline V gene are WSHSY and SAAADI. V was clipped by 7 bases and J by 3 bases; unmatched bases: 8. The CDR3 loop reads CASTDLGLVYEQYF. CDR3 coding DNA: TGCGCCAGCACCGACCTGGGACTAGTCTACGAGCAGTACTTC.

V usage is TRBV7-9 and J usage is TRBJ2-7; possibly TRBD2 for D (5 bases). The CDR3 covers 14 residues. Trimming shortened V by 3 bases and J by 0 bases, and 9 bases separated the two germline ends. Germline V gene lookup returns CDR1 SEHNR and CDR2 FQNEAQ (reference sequence). The CDR3 DNA sequence: TGTGCCAGCAGCTTTCTAGAGGGCTCCTACGAGCAGTACTTC. This codes for CASSFLEGSYEQYF.

The sample holds a few counts of this clone. This sequence joins TRBV5-6 and TRBJ1-1; D is possibly TRBD1 (6 bases). The CDR3 is made up of 13 amino acids. Trimming removed 1 base at V and 4 bases at J, with 8 bases between. Germline-derived CDR1 and CDR2 are SGHDT and YYEEEE. CDR3 sequence reads: CASSLLRGTEAFF. CDR3 DNA sequence: TGTGCCAGCAGCTTGCTCAGGGGCACTGAAGCTTTCTTT.

The table lists this clone with a count of one. V gene TRBV7-3 combines with J gene TRBJ2-7; tentative D call: TRBD2 (5 bases). The germline V and J ends were trimmed by 3 bases and 5 bases, with 14 bases remaining between them. This CDR3 is built from 14 residues. CDR1 is SGHTA and CDR2 is FQGTGA in the germline V gene. Written as DNA, the CDR3 is TGTGCCAGCAGCTTTTACGGGGATCGGGACGAGCAGTACTTC. Translating gives CASSFYGDRDEQYF.